This paragraph covers one TCR beta chain sequence. Its antigen remains unknown. Clones were read by immunoSEQ multiplex PCR, and TCRdb kept only the in-frame ones, dropping some. This table has about 79,000 clones, about 85% appearing once. V lost 2 bases and J lost 1, with 14 bases in between. This CDR3 spans 16 amino acids. The germline V gene has CDR1 LGHNA and CDR2 YSLEER. The data were taken from a study of OX40 agonist ivuxolimab in advanced cancers. Study-level background: At doses from 0.01 to 10 mg/kg, patients were given intravenous ivuxolimab every 2 weeks. Partial responses, seen in three patients, involved one hepatocellular carcinoma and two cutaneous melanomas.

Broader study findings: Determination of antigen specificity was not performed for the expanded peripheral T cells.

The clonotype originates from an adult with an advanced solid tumor such as melanoma, head and neck, liver or kidney cancer. The sequencing used CD4+ or CD8+ T cells sorted from blood, collected in a trial of the OX40 agonist ivuxolimab. The chain combines TRBV4-3 with TRBJ1-1; D perhaps matches TRBD1 (5 bases). Here the CDR3 reads CASSQTSAGGNTEAFF. CDR3 bases: TGCGCCAGCAGCCAAACCTCAGCTGGGGGGAACACTGAAGCTTTCTTT.